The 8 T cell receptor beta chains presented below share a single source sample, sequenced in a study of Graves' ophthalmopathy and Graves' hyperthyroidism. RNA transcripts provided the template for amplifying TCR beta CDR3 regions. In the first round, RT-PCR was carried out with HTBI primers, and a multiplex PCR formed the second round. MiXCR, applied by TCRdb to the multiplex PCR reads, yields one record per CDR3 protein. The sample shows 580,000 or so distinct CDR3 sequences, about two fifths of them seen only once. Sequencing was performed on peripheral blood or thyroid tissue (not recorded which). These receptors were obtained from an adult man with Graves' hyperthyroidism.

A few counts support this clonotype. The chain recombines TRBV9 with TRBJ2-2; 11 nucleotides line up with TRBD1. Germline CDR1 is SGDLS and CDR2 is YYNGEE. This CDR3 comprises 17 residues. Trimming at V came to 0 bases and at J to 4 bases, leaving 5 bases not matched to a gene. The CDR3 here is CASSVARTGGSTGELFF. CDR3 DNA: TGTGCCAGCAGCGTAGCTCGGACAGGGGGCAGCACCGGGGAGCTGTTTTTT.

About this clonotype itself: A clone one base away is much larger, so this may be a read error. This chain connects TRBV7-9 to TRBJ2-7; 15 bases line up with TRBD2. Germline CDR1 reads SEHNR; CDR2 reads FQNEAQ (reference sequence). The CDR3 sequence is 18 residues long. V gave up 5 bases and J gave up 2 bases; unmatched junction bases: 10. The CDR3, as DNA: TGTGCCAGCAGCCACGCCGGGACTAGCGGGGGGCTCACCTACGAGCAGTACTTC. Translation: CASSHAGTSGGLTYEQYF.

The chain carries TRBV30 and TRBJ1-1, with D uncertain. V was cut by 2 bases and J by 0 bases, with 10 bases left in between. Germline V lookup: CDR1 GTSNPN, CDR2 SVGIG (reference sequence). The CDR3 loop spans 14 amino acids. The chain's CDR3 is CAWSLYLVNTEAFF. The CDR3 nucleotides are TGTGCCTGGAGTCTTTACCTGGTGAACACTGAAGCTTTCTTT.

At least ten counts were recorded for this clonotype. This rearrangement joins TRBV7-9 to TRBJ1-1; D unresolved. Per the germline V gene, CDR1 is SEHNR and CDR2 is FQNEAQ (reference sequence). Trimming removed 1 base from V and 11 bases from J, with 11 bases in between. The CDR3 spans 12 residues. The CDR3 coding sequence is TGTGCCAGCAGCTTAGATTACAGCTCCGCTTTCTTT. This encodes CASSLDYSSAFF.

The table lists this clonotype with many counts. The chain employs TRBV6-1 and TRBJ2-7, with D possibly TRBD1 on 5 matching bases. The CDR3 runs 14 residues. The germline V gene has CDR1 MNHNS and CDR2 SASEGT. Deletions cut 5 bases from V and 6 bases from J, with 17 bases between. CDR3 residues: CASSYSVTASEQYF. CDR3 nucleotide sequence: TGTGCCAGCAGTTACTCAGTGACAGCAAGCGAGCAGTACTTC.

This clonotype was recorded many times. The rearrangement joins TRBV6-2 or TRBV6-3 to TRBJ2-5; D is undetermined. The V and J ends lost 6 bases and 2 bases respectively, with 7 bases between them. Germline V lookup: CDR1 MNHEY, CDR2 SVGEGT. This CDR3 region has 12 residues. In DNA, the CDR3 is TGTGCCAGCAGCTACCCTCAAGAGACCCAGTACTTC. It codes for CASSYPQETQYF.

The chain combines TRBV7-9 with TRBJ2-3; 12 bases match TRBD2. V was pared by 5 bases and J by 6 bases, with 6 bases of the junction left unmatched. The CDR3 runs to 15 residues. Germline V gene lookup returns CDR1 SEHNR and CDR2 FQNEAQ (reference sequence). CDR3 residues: CASSDTSGRRDTQYF. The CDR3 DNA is TGTGCCAGCAGCGATACTAGCGGGAGGAGGGATACGCAGTATTTT.

The CDR3 DNA follows: TGCAGTGCTTCCCTAGCGGGAGAAGGCACAGATACGCAGTATTTT. Encoded protein: CSASLAGEGTDTQYF. The chain carries TRBV20-1 and TRBJ2-7; 10 positions match TRBD2. TRBJ2-3 explains the end of the DNA better; the J call may be wrong. Germline V gives CDR1 DFQATT, CDR2 SNEGSKA (reference sequence). The CDR3 consists of 15 residues.